The next 2 T cell receptor beta chains were all read from a single sample in a study of Ad26.COV2.S vaccination and SARS-CoV-2 variants. Here immunoSEQ multiplex PCR was the method, and the copy in TCRdb shows in-frame clones only, minus some. The sample carries approximately 450,000 clones, 75% to 95% recorded once. Treatment in this sample: 15 to 20 received Ad26.COV2.S at low or high dose, single or two shots; several received placebo; per-sample allocation not given. The samples were gathered on day 63 after the first injection of vaccine or placebo. Sequencing used peripheral blood, obtained in a trial of Ad26.COV2.S vaccine versus placebo. These receptors all stem from a person aged 18-65 years who received the Ad26.COV2.S COVID-19 vaccine or a placebo.

The gene calls are TRBV28 and TRBJ1-1, with no clear D. Per germline, CDR1 MDHEN and CDR2 SYDVKM. The CDR3 length is 13 residues. The germline V and J ends were trimmed by 5 bases and 1 base, with 8 bases remaining between them. The CDR3 region is CASSTPGNTEAFF. The CDR3 DNA sequence: TGTGCCAGCAGTACTCCGGGGAACACTGAAGCTTTCTTT.

V and J are TRBV25-1 and TRBJ1-6; 11 positions agree with TRBD1. CDR1 and CDR2 from the germline V gene are MGHDK and SYGVNS. CDR3 size: 12 residues. V lost 8 bases, J lost 12 bases, and 3 bases stayed unmatched. CDR3 nucleotide sequence: TGTGCCAGCGGGACAGGGGGAAGACCCCTCCACTTT. Its translation: CASGTGGRPLHF.